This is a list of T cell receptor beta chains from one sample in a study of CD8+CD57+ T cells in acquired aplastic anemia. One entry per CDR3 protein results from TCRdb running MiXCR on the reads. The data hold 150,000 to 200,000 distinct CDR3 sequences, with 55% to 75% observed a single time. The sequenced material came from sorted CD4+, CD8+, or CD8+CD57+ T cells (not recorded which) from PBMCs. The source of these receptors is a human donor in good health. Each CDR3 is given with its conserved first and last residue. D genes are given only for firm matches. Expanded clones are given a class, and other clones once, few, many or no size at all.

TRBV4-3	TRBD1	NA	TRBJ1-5	CASSQDSTGHQPQHF	TGCGCCAGCAGCCAAGACTCGACAGGGCATCAGCCCCAGCATTTT
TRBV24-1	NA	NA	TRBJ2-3	CATSEKKDTQYF	TGTGCCACCAGTGAAAAGAAAGATACGCAGTATTTT
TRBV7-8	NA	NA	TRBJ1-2	CASSDQGYGYTF	TGTGCCAGCAGCGATCAGGGATATGGCTACACCTTC
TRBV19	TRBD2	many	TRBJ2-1	CASSMSGSINEQFF	TGTGCCAGTAGTATGAGCGGGAGTATCAATGAGCAGTTCTTC
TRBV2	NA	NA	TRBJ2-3	CASSSASVRMDTQYF	TGTGCCAGCAGTTCGGCTAGCGTGAGAATGGATACGCAGTATTTT
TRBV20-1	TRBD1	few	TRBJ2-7	CSVIVGTGGYEQYF	TGCAGTGTTATAGTTGGGACAGGGGGCTACGAGCAGTACTTC
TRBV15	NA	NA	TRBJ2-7	CATTMDRKAYEQYF	TGTGCCACCACCATGGATCGGAAAGCTTACGAGCAGTACTTC
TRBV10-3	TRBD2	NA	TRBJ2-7	CASSRLAGGRYEQYF	TGTGCCAGCAGCCGACTAGCGGGGGGCCGGTACGAGCAGTACTTC
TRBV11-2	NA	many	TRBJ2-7	CASSATTRPEQYF	TGTGCCAGCAGCGCAACCACTAGACCCGAGCAGTACTTC
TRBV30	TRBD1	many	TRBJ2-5	CAWSDGQALGETQYF	TGTGCCTGGAGCGACGGACAGGCGTTGGGAGAGACCCAGTACTTC
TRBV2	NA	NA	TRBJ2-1	CASTGSGYNEQFF	TGTGCCAGCACGGGCAGCGGTTACAATGAGCAGTTCTTC
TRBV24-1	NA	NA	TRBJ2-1	CATSEFQTSGEQFF	TGTGCCACCAGTGAATTCCAGACCTCGGGTGAGCAGTTCTTC
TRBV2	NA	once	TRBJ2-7	CASTRFYEQYF	TGTGCCAGCACACGGTTCTACGAGCAGTACTTC
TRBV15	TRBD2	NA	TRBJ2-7	CASSPSPISGRFAYEQYF	TGTGCCAGCAGTCCCAGCCCGATTAGCGGGAGATTCGCCTACGAGCAGTACTTC
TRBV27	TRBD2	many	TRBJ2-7	CATVGTSGSEQYF	TGTGCCACGGTCGGGACTAGCGGGAGCGAGCAGTACTTC
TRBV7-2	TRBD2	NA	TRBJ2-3	CASSPTFTSGASTDTQYF	TGTGCCAGCAGCCCCACCTTCACTAGCGGGGCTAGCACAGATACGCAGTATTTT
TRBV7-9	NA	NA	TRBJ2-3	CASTPTRPTQADTQYF	TGTGCCAGCACCCCAACGCGGCCTACTCAGGCAGATACGCAGTATTTT
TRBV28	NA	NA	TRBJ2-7	CASKPDGYYEQYF	TGTGCCAGCAAACCGGACGGGTACTACGAGCAGTACTTC
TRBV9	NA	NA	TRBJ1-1	CASSGLNSMNTEAFF	TGTGCCAGCAGCGGATTGAACAGCATGAACACTGAAGCTTTCTTT
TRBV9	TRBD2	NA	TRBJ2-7	CASSVVAGGGEQYF	TGTGCCAGCAGCGTAGTAGCGGGAGGCGGCGAGCAGTACTTC
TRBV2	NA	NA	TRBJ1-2	CASPPLGNYGYTF	TGTGCCAGCCCCCCCCTGGGGAACTATGGCTACACCTTC
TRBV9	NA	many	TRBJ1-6	CASSPWGADNNSPLHF	TGTGCCAGCAGCCCCTGGGGGGCCGATAATAATTCACCCCTCCACTTT
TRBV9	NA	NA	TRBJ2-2	CASSVGSIADGELFF	TGTGCCAGCAGCGTAGGGAGTATCGCAGACGGGGAGCTGTTTTTT
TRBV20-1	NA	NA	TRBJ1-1	CSVVLGGNTEAFF	TGCAGTGTCGTACTGGGCGGTAACACTGAAGCTTTCTTT
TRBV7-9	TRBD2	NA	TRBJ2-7	CASSWGGEQYF	TGTGCCAGCAGCTGGGGGGGCGAGCAGTACTTC
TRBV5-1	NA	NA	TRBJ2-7	CASSFDRPTYEQYF	TGCGCCAGCAGCTTTGACAGGCCGACCTACGAGCAGTACTTC
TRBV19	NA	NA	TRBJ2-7	CASSLTGHSYEQYF	TGTGCCAGTAGCCTTACTGGACATTCCTACGAGCAGTACTTC
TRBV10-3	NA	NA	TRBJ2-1	CASLATGNEQFF	TGTGCCAGCCTAGCTACGGGGAATGAGCAGTTCTTC
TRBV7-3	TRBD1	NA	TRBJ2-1	CASSPDRVANEQFF	TGTGCCAGCAGCCCGGACAGGGTGGCCAATGAGCAGTTCTTC
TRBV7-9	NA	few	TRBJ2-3	CASSLTLASAQYF	TGTGCCAGCAGCTTGACCCTAGCGAGTGCGCAGTATTTT
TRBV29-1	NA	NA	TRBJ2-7	CSLGTAYEQYF	TGCAGCTTAGGGACGGCCTACGAGCAGTACTTT
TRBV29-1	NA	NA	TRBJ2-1	CSAIPASYNEQFF	TGCAGCGCTATACCAGCCTCCTACAATGAGCAGTTCTTC
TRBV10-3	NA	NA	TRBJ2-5	CAIGWDNDLATQYF	TGTGCCATCGGGTGGGACAACGACCTGGCGACCCAGTACTTC
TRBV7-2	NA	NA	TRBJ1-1	CASSWTNTEAFF	TGTGCCAGTAGCTGGACCAACACTGAAGCTTTCTTT
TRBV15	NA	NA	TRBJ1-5	CATEGEDNQPQHF	TGTGCCACCGAGGGGGAGGACAATCAGCCCCAGCATTTT
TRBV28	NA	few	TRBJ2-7	CASSLRETYEQYF	TGTGCCAGCAGCCTTCGGGAGACCTACGAGCAGTACTTC
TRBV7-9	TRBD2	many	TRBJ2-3	CASSLASGGTTDTQYF	TGTGCCAGCAGCTTAGCGTCGGGAGGGACCACAGATACGCAGTATTTT
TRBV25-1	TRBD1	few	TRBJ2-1	CASTSGQGVDNEQFF	TGTGCCAGCACCTCGGGACAGGGGGTTGACAATGAGCAGTTCTTC
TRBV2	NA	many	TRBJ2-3	CTSSGGASVSTDTQYF	TGTACCAGCAGTGGCGGGGCTAGCGTTAGCACAGATACGCAGTATTTT
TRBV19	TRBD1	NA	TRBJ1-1	CASGTGNYGYEAFF	TGTGCCAGTGGGACAGGGAATTATGGCTATGAAGCTTTCTTT
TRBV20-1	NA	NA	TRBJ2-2	CSASRGNTGELFF	TGCAGTGCTAGTCGGGGGAACACCGGGGAGCTGTTTTTT
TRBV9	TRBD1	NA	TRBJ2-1	CASSVAPGQGSNEQFF	TGTGCCAGCAGCGTAGCCCCGGGACAGGGGAGCAATGAGCAGTTCTTC
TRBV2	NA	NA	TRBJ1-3	CASTQDSENTIYF	TGTGCCAGCACGCAGGACTCTGAAAACACCATATATTTT
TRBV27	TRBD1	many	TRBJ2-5	CASSGDRLLQETQYF	TGTGCCAGCAGTGGGGACAGATTACTACAAGAGACCCAGTACTTC
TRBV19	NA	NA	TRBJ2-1	CASSIAGESRLGNEQFF	TGTGCCAGTAGTATAGCGGGAGAATCCCGACTGGGGAATGAGCAGTTCTTC